This entry lists 21 T cell receptor beta chains sequenced from one sample in a study of T cell repertoires in cytomegalovirus infection. Using its own MiXCR run on the reads, TCRdb lists one record per CDR3 protein. The sample has 450,000 to 600,000 distinct CDR3 sequences, 33% seen once. No antigen has been assigned to these receptors. The source material was cultured PBMCs, sampled from culture after CMV antigen stimulation. The receptors come from a human donor in good health (CMV status not recorded). Some clones in this sample may be carry-over from other donors' samples.

The table lists this clonotype with a few counts. The rearrangement links TRBV5-1 to TRBJ2-1; 11 nucleotides align to TRBD2. CDR3 length: 16 amino acids. J lost 4 bases, V lost 2 bases, and 5 bases had no gene match. Germline CDR1 is SGHRS and CDR2 is YFSETQ. CDR3 coding DNA: TGCGCCAGCAGCTTTGGCGTAGCGGGAGGGTACAATGAGCAGTTCTTC. Protein product: CASSFGVAGGYNEQFF. Variable domain in full (rest from reference TRBV5-1 and TRBJ2-1): KAGVTQTPRYLIKTRGQQVTLSCSPISGHRSVSWYQQTPGQGLQFLFEYFSETQRNKGNFPGRFSGRQFSNSRSEMNVSTLELGDSALYLCASSFGVAGGYNEQFFGPGTRLTVL.

The chain is built from TRBV6-1 and TRBJ2-7; D is possibly TRBD1 (5 bases). This CDR3 is built from 14 residues. V lost 5 bases and J 3 bases, leaving 14 bases between the germline ends. Germline V CDR1 and CDR2: MNHNS, SASEGT. The CDR3 DNA reads as TGTGCCAGCAGTCAAGTAAGGGGTCGCTACGAGCAGTACTTC. Translated: CASSQVRGRYEQYF.

This chain joins TRBV24-1 and TRBJ1-1; 11 bases are shared with TRBD1. Trimming at V came to 6 bases and at J to 0 bases, leaving 5 bases not matched to a gene. Germline assignment: CDR1 KGHDR and CDR2 SFDVKD. This CDR3 contains 16 residues. This chain's CDR3 is CATSPRTGGVNTEAFF. The CDR3, as DNA: TGTGCCACCAGTCCCCGGACAGGGGGCGTGAACACTGAAGCTTTCTTT.

The CDR3 spells CASGSSGQGAFEQFF. In nucleotides, the CDR3 is TGTGCTAGTGGTTCCTCGGGACAGGGGGCTTTTGAGCAGTTCTTC. The chain is built from TRBV12-5 and TRBJ2-1; 12 positions agree with TRBD1. The trim removed 4 bases at V and 9 bases at J, leaving 7 bases unmatched. The germline gives CDR1 LGHNT, CDR2 FRNRAP. CDR3 length: 15 residues.

The V and J genes are TRBV12-3 or TRBV12-4 and TRBJ2-1; 13 bases align to TRBD2. This CDR3 comprises 17 residues. V dropped 5 bases and J dropped 3; count of bases not matched to a gene: 7. In DNA, the CDR3 is TGTGCCAGCAGTCTGGGACTAGCGGGAAGATTCTACAATGAGCAGTTCTTC. Protein sequence: CASSLGLAGRFYNEQFF.

The chain carries TRBV4-2 and TRBJ2-7; 8 bases align to TRBD2. CDR1 and CDR2 (germline): LGHNA, YNFKEQ. The CDR3 consists of 16 residues. The V and J ends lost 0 bases and 6 bases, in that order; junction bases with no gene match: 10. CDR3 nucleotides: TGTGCCAGCAGCCAAGAGGGAGCGGGAGCTCGCCTCGAGCAGTACTTC. Residues: CASSQEGAGARLEQYF.

The CDR3 protein is CASSYKRNTEAFF. The CDR3 bases are TGTGCCAGCAGTTACAAGAGAAACACTGAAGCTTTCTTT. The chain employs TRBV6-5 and TRBJ1-1; D is uncertain. This CDR3 has 13 residues. CDR1 is MNHEY, CDR2 SVGAGI, per germline. V lost 2 bases to trimming and J lost 2 bases, with 6 bases between them.

This chain links TRBV7-8 with TRBJ2-5; 8 positions agree with TRBD1. Germline V CDR1 and CDR2: SGHVS, FQNEAQ. The CDR3 extends over 16 amino acids. Losses at the gene ends were 3 bases for V and 5 bases for J; bases not matched to a gene: 11. This CDR3 reads CASSFSTTGGWETQYF. The CDR3 DNA follows: TGTGCCAGCAGCTTCTCCACAACAGGGGGTTGGGAGACCCAGTACTTC.

The chain is built from TRBV4-1 and TRBJ2-7, with D possibly called TRBD1 or TRBD2 (5 bases each). V gave up 1 base and J gave up 6 bases, with 10 bases separating them. CDR1 is MGHRA, CDR2 YSYEKL, per germline. This CDR3 spans 13 amino acids. CDR3 DNA sequence: TGCGCCAGCAGCCAAGGCAGGGACCTCGAGCAGTACTTC. This sequence encodes CASSQGRDLEQYF.

CDR3 DNA: TGCAGTGCAAAAAACCGACTCGGGGGTACTGAAGCTTTCTTT. Translation: CSAKNRLGGTEAFF. The chain couples TRBV20-1 to TRBJ1-1; D possibly corresponds to TRBD1 (5 bases). Trimming removed 6 bases at V and 5 bases at J, with 19 bases between. Germline lookup yields CDR1 DFQATT and CDR2 SNEGSKA (reference sequence). The CDR3 is 14 residues long.

This clonotype was observed a handful of times. The gene calls are TRBV20-1 and TRBJ1-1; D gene ambiguous. The CDR3 runs to 15 residues. V was pared by 5 bases and J by 0 bases, with 16 bases between. Germline assignment: CDR1 DFQATT and CDR2 SNEGSKA (reference sequence). This chain's CDR3 is CSAYPALEMNTEAFF. DNA for the CDR3: TGCAGTGCTTACCCCGCCCTGGAGATGAACACTGAAGCTTTCTTT.

V usage is TRBV7-2 and J usage is TRBJ2-7, with D hard to call. Germline assignment: CDR1 SGHTA and CDR2 FQGNSA. V lost 3 bases and J 6 bases, leaving 12 bases between the germline ends. The CDR3 contains 13 residues. The CDR3 DNA reads as TGTGCCAGCAGCTTCCGAGTTAAAGGCGAGCAGTACTTC. Its translation is CASSFRVKGEQYF.

This clonotype has a handful of counts. The chain is built from TRBV28 and TRBJ2-5, with D unclear. Trimming cost V 3 bases and J 5 bases, with 16 bases left between them. The CDR3 extends over 15 amino acids. The germline CDR1 and CDR2 sequences are MDHEN and SYDVKM. CDR3 loop: CASSFGRAHSETQYF. The CDR3 DNA sequence: TGTGCCAGCAGTTTTGGACGGGCGCACTCGGAGACCCAGTACTTC.

This clonotype turned up a few times. This sequence joins TRBV7-8 and TRBJ2-7, with D unresolved. Germline V CDR1 and CDR2: SGHVS, FQNEAQ. The CDR3 is made up of 13 amino acids. V lost 5 bases, J lost 2 bases, and 10 bases lay in between. This CDR3 is CASSPLRTYEQYF. The CDR3 DNA follows: TGTGCCAGCAGCCCCTTGAGGACCTACGAGCAGTACTTC.

The chain recombines TRBV12-3 or TRBV12-4 with TRBJ2-1; TRBD2 agrees at 8 bases. This CDR3 is 12 amino acids long. V was clipped by 5 bases and J by 14 bases; unmatched bases: 8. CDR3 nucleotide sequence: TGTGCCAGCAGTGGGAGCGGGAGAAAGGAGTTCTTC. Residues: CASSGSGRKEFF.

This clonotype has more than one count but fewer than ten. The rearrangement joins TRBV7-9 to TRBJ2-1; possible D gene TRBD1, 5 bases. Germline-derived CDR1 and CDR2 are SEHNR and FQNEAQ (reference sequence). The CDR3 contains 13 residues. V lost 5 bases and J lost 6, with 11 bases in between. CDR3 nucleotide sequence: TGTGCCAGCAGCCAGGCCAGGGTCAATGAGCAGTTCTTC. Translation gives CASSQARVNEQFF.

This clonotype has just a few counts. The V call is TRBV7-9, the J call TRBJ1-2; D is undetermined. The germline V and J ends were trimmed by 1 base and 4 bases, with 13 bases remaining between them. Germline lookup yields CDR1 SEHNR and CDR2 FQNEAQ (reference sequence). The CDR3 has 15 amino acids. CDR3 sequence reads: CASSLDKEPSYGYTF. The CDR3 DNA is TGTGCCAGCAGCTTAGATAAAGAACCCAGCTATGGCTACACCTTC.

The CDR3 coding sequence is TGTGCCAGCAGCTACAATCCCCGCCCTGGGGCCCCCGGTAATCAGCCCCAGCATTTT. Its translation: CASSYNPRPGAPGNQPQHF. This rearrangement joins TRBV6-2 or TRBV6-3 to TRBJ1-5; perhaps TRBD1 as D (5 bases). V was trimmed by 6 bases and J by 4 bases, leaving 28 bases between them. In germline, CDR1 is MNHEY, CDR2 SVGEGT. This CDR3 has 19 residues.

The rearrangement uses TRBV24-1 and TRBJ2-7; 8 bases are shared with TRBD1. The germline gives CDR1 KGHDR, CDR2 SFDVKD. After removal of 3 bases from V and 0 bases from J, the junction contained 3 bases not matched to a gene. The CDR3 is 15 residues long. The CDR3 loop is CATSDPRGPSYEQYF. The DNA for the CDR3 is TGTGCCACCAGTGATCCCAGGGGGCCCTCCTACGAGCAGTACTTC.

This clonotype is a singleton in its sample. The genes are TRBV20-1 and TRBJ2-3; 11 bases are shared with TRBD1. Unmatched junction bases numbered 7, after V lost 1 base and J lost 4 bases. Germline lookup yields CDR1 DFQATT and CDR2 SNEGSKA (reference sequence). The CDR3 is made up of 16 amino acids. The CDR3 DNA reads as TGCAGTGCTAGAGGGTCCGGACAGGGGGCAGCAGATACGCAGTATTTT. It yields the protein CSARGSGQGAADTQYF.

The gene calls are TRBV7-4 and TRBJ1-2; 7 bases align to TRBD1. After removal of 3 bases from V and 3 bases from J, the junction contained 7 bases not matched to a gene. The CDR3 extends over 15 amino acids. Germline V lookup: CDR1 SGHVT, CDR2 SQSDAQ. CDR3 sequence (DNA): TGTGCCAGCAGCTTCACCAACGACAGGGACTATGGCTACACCTTC. This codes for CASSFTNDRDYGYTF. The complete variable domain, with remaining parts taken from reference TRBV7-4 and TRBJ1-2, reads GAGVSQSPRYKVAKRGRDVALRCDSISGHVTLYWYRQTLGQGSEVLTYSQSDAQRDKSGRPSGRFSAERPERSVSTLKIQRTEQGDSAVYLCASSFTNDRDYGYTFGSGTRLTVV.